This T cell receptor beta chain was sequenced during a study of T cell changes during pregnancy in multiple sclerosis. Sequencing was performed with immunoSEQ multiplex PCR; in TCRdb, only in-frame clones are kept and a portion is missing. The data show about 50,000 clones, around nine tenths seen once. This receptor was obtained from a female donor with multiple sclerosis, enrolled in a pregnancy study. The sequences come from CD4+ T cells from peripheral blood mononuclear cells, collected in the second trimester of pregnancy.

DNA of the CDR3: TGTGCCAGCAGCTCTCTTCTGGGCATCGGCTATGGCTACACCTTC. This encodes CASSSLLGIGYGYTF. The rearrangement uses TRBV11-2 and TRBJ1-2; no clear D gene. The CDR3 has 15 amino acids. Germline V gene data show CDR1 as SGHAT and CDR2 as FQNNGV. V was shortened by 4 bases and J by 4 bases, with 16 bases between the two germline ends. Supplemented by reference TRBV11-2 and TRBJ1-2, the full variable domain reads EAGVAQSPRYKIIEKRQSVAFWCNPISGHATLYWYQQILGQGPKLLIQFQNNGVVDDSQLPKDRFSAERLKGVDSTLKIQPAKLEDSAVYLCASSSLLGIGYGYTFGSGTRLTVV.